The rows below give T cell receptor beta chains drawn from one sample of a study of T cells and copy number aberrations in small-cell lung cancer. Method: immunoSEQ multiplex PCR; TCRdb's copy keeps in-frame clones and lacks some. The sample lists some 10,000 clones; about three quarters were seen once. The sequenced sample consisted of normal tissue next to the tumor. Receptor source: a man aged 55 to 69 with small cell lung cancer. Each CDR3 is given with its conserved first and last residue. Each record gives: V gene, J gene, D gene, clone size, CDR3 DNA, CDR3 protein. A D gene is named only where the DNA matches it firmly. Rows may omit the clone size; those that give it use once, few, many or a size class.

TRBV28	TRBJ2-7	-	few	TGTGCCAGCAGTTTCAGGGGATGGACGGAGCAGTACTTC	CASSFRGWTEQYF
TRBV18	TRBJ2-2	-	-	TGTGCCAGCTCACCACCGGTCGGCAGTTACACCGGGGAGCTGTTTTTT	CASSPPVGSYTGELFF
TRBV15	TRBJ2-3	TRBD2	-	TGTGCCACCAGGGGGTCTAACGGGAGGGTCGAAGAAAATACGCAGTATTTT	CATRGSNGRVEENTQYF
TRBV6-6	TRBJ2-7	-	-	TGTGCCAGCAGTTACATGCAGGGATACGAGCAGTACTTC	CASSYMQGYEQYF
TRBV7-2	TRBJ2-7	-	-	TGTGCCAGCAGCTTACCTGCCTACGAGCAGTACTTC	CASSLPAYEQYF
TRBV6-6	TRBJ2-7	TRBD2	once	TGTGCCACTACAACCGGGACTAGCGGGAGAGACGAGCAGTACTTC	CATTTGTSGRDEQYF
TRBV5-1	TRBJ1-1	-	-	TGCGCCAGCAGCTTAAAATATACGAACACTGAAGCTTTCTTT	CASSLKYTNTEAFF
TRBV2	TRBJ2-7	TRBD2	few	TGTGCCAGCAGTCTACTACCCGGGGGGTCCTACGAGCAGTACTTC	CASSLLPGGSYEQYF
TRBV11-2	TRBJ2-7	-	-	TGTGCCAGCAGCTTAGTGATGGACTTCTCCTACGAGCAGTACTTC	CASSLVMDFSYEQYF
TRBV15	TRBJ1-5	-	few	TGTGCCACCAGTCCGAACAGGGAAGAACAGCCCCAGCATTTT	CATSPNREEQPQHF
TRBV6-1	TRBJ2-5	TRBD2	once	TGTGCCAGCAAACTAGCGGGAGTGGAGACCCAGTACTTC	CASKLAGVETQYF
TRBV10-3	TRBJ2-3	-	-	TGTGCCATCAGTGAGTCTGGGGATACGCAGTATTTT	CAISESGDTQYF
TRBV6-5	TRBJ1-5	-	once	TGTGCCAGCAGTTTTAGCCGGGGCAATCAGCCCCAGCATTTT	CASSFSRGNQPQHF
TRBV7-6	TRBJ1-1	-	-	TGTGCCAGCAGCTCCCTCGGAGATTCCACTGAAGCTTTCTTT	CASSSLGDSTEAFF
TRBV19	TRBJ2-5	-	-	TGTGCCAGTAGTACCGGGACACTAAACGGGGAGACCCAGTACTTC	CASSTGTLNGETQYF
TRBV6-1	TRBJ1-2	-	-	TGTGCCAGCAGGCGCCAAACAGGGAACAGTGGCTACACCTTC	CASRRQTGNSGYTF
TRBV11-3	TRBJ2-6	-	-	TGTGCCAGCAGCTTATCGCCGGACGGATTCTCTGGGGCCAACGTCCTGACTTTC	CASSLSPDGFSGANVLTF
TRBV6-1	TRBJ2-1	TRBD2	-	TGTGCCAGCACGCTAGCGGGAGGGAGTTACAATGAGCAGTTCTTC	CASTLAGGSYNEQFF
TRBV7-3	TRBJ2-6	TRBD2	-	TGTGCCAGCAGCTTACCTAATAGCGGGAGGGCCCGGGGGAGCTCTGGGGCCAACGTCCTGACTTTC	CASSLPNSGRARGSSGANVLTF
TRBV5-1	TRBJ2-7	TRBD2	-	TGCGCCAGCAGCACCAGCGGGAATTCCTACGAGCAGTACTTC	CASSTSGNSYEQYF
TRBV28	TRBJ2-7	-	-	TGTGCCAGCAGTTTCCTGGGACAACTCAACGAGCAGTACTTC	CASSFLGQLNEQYF
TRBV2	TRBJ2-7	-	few	TGTGCCAGCAGTGGGATGGGGAACGAGCAGTACTTC	CASSGMGNEQYF
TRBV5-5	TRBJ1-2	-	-	TGTGCCAGCAGCTTTTTTAGAATTGACAGGACGACTAACTATGGCTACACCTTC	CASSFFRIDRTTNYGYTF
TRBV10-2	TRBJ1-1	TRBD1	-	TGCGCCAGTAAGGTACAGGGGGCGTTCACTGAAGCTTTCTTT	CASKVQGAFTEAFF
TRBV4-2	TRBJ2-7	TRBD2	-	TGTGCCAGCAGCCAAGATGCGTACGGGACTAGTTTCCGTGAGCAGTACTTC	CASSQDAYGTSFREQYF
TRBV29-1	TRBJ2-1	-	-	TGCAGCGTCGGGCTTGCGGACTACAATGAGCAGTTCTTC	CSVGLADYNEQFF
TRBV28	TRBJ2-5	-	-	TGTGCCAGCAGTTTTGGAGGGTCCCTTAAGACCCAGTACTTC	CASSFGGSLKTQYF
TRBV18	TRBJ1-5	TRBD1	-	TGTGCCAGCTCACCTGGGACAGGGAATCAGCCCCAGCATTTT	CASSPGTGNQPQHF
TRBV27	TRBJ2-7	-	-	TGTGCCAGCAGTTTAGATCGAGGGGCAGAGCAGTACTTC	CASSLDRGAEQYF
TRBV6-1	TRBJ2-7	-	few	TGTGCCAGCAATGAGGGGGAGGCCTCCTACGAGCAGTACTTC	CASNEGEASYEQYF
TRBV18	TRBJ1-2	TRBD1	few	TGTGCCAGCTCACCCGACAGGGGCTATGGCTACACCTTC	CASSPDRGYGYTF
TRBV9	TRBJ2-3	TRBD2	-	TGTGCCAGCAGCGTAGCTTCAGCGGGAGGGCGGAGCACAGATACGCAGTATTTT	CASSVASAGGRSTDTQYF
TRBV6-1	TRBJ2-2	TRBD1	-	TGTGCCAGCAGTGTATACAGGGGGCAGGGCACCGGGGAGCTGTTTTTT	CASSVYRGQGTGELFF
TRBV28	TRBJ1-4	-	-	TGTGCCAGCGCTGGACAGCCAACTAATGAAAAACTGTTTTTT	CASAGQPTNEKLFF
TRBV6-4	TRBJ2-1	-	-	TGTGCCAGCGCAGTCGGACGGAACAATGAGCAGTTCTTC	CASAVGRNNEQFF
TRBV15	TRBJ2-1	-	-	TGTGCCACACGGAATTGGGGAGACAATGAGCAGTTCTTC	CATRNWGDNEQFF
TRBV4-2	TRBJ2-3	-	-	TGTGCCAGCAGCCAAGATCTCGGCCTAGCCGGCCCAGATACGCAGTATTTT	CASSQDLGLAGPDTQYF
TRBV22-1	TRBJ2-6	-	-	TGTCCTGGGAGTGTGATGCGCGAACAAAGTCGGGCCAACGTCCTGACTTTC	CPGSVMREQSRANVLTF
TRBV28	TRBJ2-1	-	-	TGTGCCAGCAGTTTATTCGAGGGAGAAAGGGGCAATGAGCAGTTCTTC	CASSLFEGERGNEQFF
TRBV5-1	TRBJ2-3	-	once	TGCGCCAGCAGCCTGAGGACTACCACAGATACGCAGTATTTT	CASSLRTTTDTQYF
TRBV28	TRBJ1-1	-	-	TGTGCCAGCGCTCTTTCGCGTGAAGCTTTCTTT	CASALSREAFF
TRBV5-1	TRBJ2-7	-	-	TGCGCCAGCAGCTTGTTAGGGGCTCGCTCCTACGAGCAGTACTTC	CASSLLGARSYEQYF
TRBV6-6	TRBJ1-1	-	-	TGTGCCAGCAGTTCTCCTCCTCTCAGCAACACTGAAGCTTTCTTT	CASSSPPLSNTEAFF
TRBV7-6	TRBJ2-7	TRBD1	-	TGTGCCAGCAGCTTAGGAGTGGCACAGGGGTCTTCCTACGAGCAGTACTTC	CASSLGVAQGSSYEQYF
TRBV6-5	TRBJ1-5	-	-	TGTGCCAGCAGTTACTCGACGAGTCAGCCCCAGCATTTT	CASSYSTSQPQHF
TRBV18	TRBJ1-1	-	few	TGTGCCAGCTCACCCTTACCCCTCGACAGGAACACTGAAGCTTTCTTT	CASSPLPLDRNTEAFF
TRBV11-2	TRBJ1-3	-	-	TGTGCCAGCAGCGTGGCGCGGGGGGGCCGTGGAAACACCATATATTTT	CASSVARGGRGNTIYF
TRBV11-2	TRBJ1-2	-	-	TGTGCCAGCAGCTTAGTAGGCGGGGGCGCGACCGGCTACACCTTC	CASSLVGGGATGYTF
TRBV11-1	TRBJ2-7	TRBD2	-	TGTGCCAGCAGCTTAGATCCTAGCGGGAGGCGGAGGCAGTACTTC	CASSLDPSGRRRQYF
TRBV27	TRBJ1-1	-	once	TGTGCCAGCAGTAGGGCAGGGACCACTGAAGCTTTCTTT	CASSRAGTTEAFF
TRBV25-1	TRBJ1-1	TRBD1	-	TGTGCCAGCAGTGGGGACAGGGGCGACGATTTGCGGGCTTTCTTT	CASSGDRGDDLRAFF
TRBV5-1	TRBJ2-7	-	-	TGCGCCAGCAGCTTGGACAGGCGAACTTCCTACGAGCAGTACTTC	CASSLDRRTSYEQYF
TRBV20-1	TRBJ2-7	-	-	TGCAGTGCTAGAGAGACCTACGAGCAGTACTTC	CSARETYEQYF
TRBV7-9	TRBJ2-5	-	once	TGTGCCAGCAGCCGAGGGACATTACCGTACCAAGAGACCCAGTACTTC	CASSRGTLPYQETQYF
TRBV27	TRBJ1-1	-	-	TGTGCCAGCAGTCCCATCGGACGGGCCACTGAAGCTTTCTTT	CASSPIGRATEAFF
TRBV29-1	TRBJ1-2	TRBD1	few	TGCAGCGTGAACCCAGGGCCGGGACAGGGTAACTATGGCTACACCTTC	CSVNPGPGQGNYGYTF
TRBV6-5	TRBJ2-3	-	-	TGTGCCAGCAGTTACTCTCTCCCCCCTGGCACAGATACGCAGTATTTT	CASSYSLPPGTDTQYF
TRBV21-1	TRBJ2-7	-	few	TGTGCCAGCAGCACGAAAGGGACTAGCGGGAGTAGGGGGATGGGGAGGTACGAGCAGTACTTC	CASSTKGTSGSRGMGRYEQYF
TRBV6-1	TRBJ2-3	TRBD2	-	TGTGCCAGCAGTCCGGGACTAGCAACAGATACGCAGTATTTT	CASSPGLATDTQYF